Presented here are 7 T cell receptor beta chains from one specimen sequenced in a study of cytomegalovirus exposure and HLA in healthy donors. PCR amplification relied on 60 Vbeta primers (plus 13 Jbeta primers). Repertoires were generated with immunoSEQ multiplex PCR, while TCRdb's copy carries only in-frame clones and drops some. The table has 150,000 or so clones, approximately 73% seen once. The material sequenced was PBMCs. The origin of the receptors is a young woman in good health and CMV-seronegative.

This rearrangement joins TRBV18 to TRBJ2-7; the D gene is possibly TRBD1 (6 bases). Per germline, CDR1 KGHSH and CDR2 LQKENI. The CDR3 totals 16 residues. The chain's CDR3 is CAGSPRGTQKRYEQYV. The CDR3 nucleotides read TGTGCCGGCTCACCAAGGGGGACCCAAAAACGCTACGAGCAGTACGTC.

The chain joins TRBV4-1 to TRBJ1-1; D is ambiguous. This CDR3 contains 12 residues. CDR1 and CDR2 (germline): MGHRA, YSYEKL. The ends were cut back, 7 bases at V and 1 base at J, with 7 bases in the middle. CDR3: CASTGRNTEAFF. Written as DNA, the CDR3 is TGCGCCAGCACCGGGAGGAACACTGAAGCTTTCTTT.

This chain uses TRBV6-5 with TRBJ2-1; D may be TRBD1 (6 bases). With 4 bases removed from V and 7 bases from J, the gap between germline ends came to 20 bases. The V gene's germline CDR1 is MNHEY and CDR2 SVGAGI. This CDR3 comprises 16 residues. The CDR3 here is CASSSVDLTGGNEQFF. The DNA of the CDR3 is TGTGCCAGCAGTTCAGTTGACCTGACAGGCGGGAATGAGCAGTTCTTC.

This chain links TRBV7-8 with TRBJ2-7, with D uncertain. The CDR3 has 13 residues. Germline V CDR1 and CDR2: SGHVS, FQNEAQ. V was trimmed by 2 bases and J by 7 bases, leaving 12 bases between them. The CDR3 DNA is TGTGCCAGCAGCTTACGCCCCACCCTAGAGCAGTACTTC. Residues: CASSLRPTLEQYF. The complete variable domain, with remaining parts taken from reference TRBV7-8 and TRBJ2-7, reads GAGVSQSPRYKVAKRGQDVALRCDPISGHVSLFWYQQALGQGPEFLTYFQNEAQLDKSGLPSDRFFAERPEGSVSTLKIQRTQQEDSAVYLCASSLRPTLEQYFGPGTRLTVT.

V gene TRBV6-1 combines with J gene TRBJ2-6; D not certain. From germline, CDR1 is MNHNS and CDR2 SASEGT. Trimming stripped 1 base from V and 0 bases from J, with 4 bases between. This CDR3 is built from 15 residues. CDR3 protein: CASSEGGSGANVLTF. In DNA form, the CDR3 reads TGTGCCAGCAGTGAAGGAGGCTCTGGGGCCAACGTCCTGACTTTC.

V and J are TRBV4-2 and TRBJ1-2, with a tentative D call TRBD1 (6 bases). The germline V and J ends were trimmed by 0 bases and 4 bases, with 15 bases remaining between them. This CDR3 spans 16 amino acids. The germline CDR1 and CDR2 sequences are LGHNA and YNFKEQ. The CDR3 loop is CASSQDPTQGTYGYTF. CDR3 nucleotide sequence: TGTGCCAGCAGCCAAGACCCTACACAGGGAACCTATGGCTACACCTTC.

CDR3 loop: CASSQAWSQPQHF. The CDR3 coding sequence is TGTGCCAGCAGCCAAGCTTGGAGTCAGCCCCAGCATTTT. The genes are TRBV14 and TRBJ1-5; D gene ambiguous. CDR3 length: 13 amino acids. The germline V and J ends were trimmed by 1 base and 6 bases, with 7 bases remaining between them. The germline V gene has CDR1 SGHDN and CDR2 FVKESK.